This T cell receptor (beta chain) was recovered during a study of blood T cell repertoires in COVID-19. There are 15 residues in the CDR3. The trim removed 10 bases at V and 1 base at J, leaving 5 bases unmatched. CDR1 and CDR2 (germline): MNHEY, SVGAGI. Original processing notes: Estimation of nucleated cell counts relied on the amplification of reference gene primers. Clones were sequenced by immunoSEQ multiplex PCR, and TCRdb holds only the in-frame ones, with some missing. V, J and clone size derive from that table, while D and trimming were established from the DNA sequence. The sample gives 290,000 or so clones, 85% to 90% of which show up once; approximately 4% is in the top ten.

The sample comprised PBMCs or T cells enriched from blood (not recorded which). The rearrangement links TRBV6-5 to TRBJ1-5, with 12 bases matching TRBD1. The TCR was taken from a woman aged 18-35 years with acute COVID-19. CDR3 region: CATTGTGGSNQPQHF. CDR3 coding DNA: TGTGCCACCACCGGGACAGGGGGCAGCAATCAGCCCCAGCATTTT.